These 32 T cell receptor beta chains were all obtained from the same sample, sequenced in a study of control samples from healthy donors and cancer patients. Sequencing used immunoSEQ multiplex PCR; TCRdb keeps in-frame clones, though not all of them. Its listing shows approximately 190,000 clones. Sequenced material: blood. The receptor set was obtained from a woman aged 25 to 39 in good health.

The chain recombines TRBV23-1 with TRBJ1-1; 11 bases map to TRBD1. TRBV23-1 is an ORF; its function is uncertain. The length of the CDR3 is 17 residues. V shed 8 bases and J 1 base; nucleotides not matched to a gene: 12. Written as DNA, the CDR3 is TGCGCCAGCCGAACCCCGGGACAGGGGGTGGAGAACACTGAAGCTTTCTTT. Translating it yields CASRTPGQGVENTEAFF.

The genes are TRBV21-1 and TRBJ1-4. TRBV21-1 counts as a pseudogene. The CDR3 has 12 amino acids. The CDR3 bases are TGTGCCAGCAGCCGGGACGTGAGGGAACTGTTTTTT. Residues: CASSRDVRELFF.

This chain joins TRBV6-2 or TRBV6-3 and TRBJ2-2; D not resolved. The germline V gene has CDR1 MNHEY and CDR2 SVGEGT. CDR3 length: 14 amino acids. Trimming shortened V by 2 bases and J by 3 bases, and 7 bases separated the two germline ends. The CDR3 loop is CASSYRAYTGELFF. The CDR3 region has the DNA TGTGCCAGCAGTTACAGGGCTTACACCGGGGAGCTGTTTTTT.

This sequence joins TRBV7-2 and TRBJ2-7; D call uncertain. V lost 3 bases, J lost 0 bases, and 9 bases lay in between. The germline CDR1 and CDR2 sequences are SGHTA and FQGNSA. The length of the CDR3 is 14 residues. The CDR3 protein is CASSLDRNSYEQYF. In DNA form, the CDR3 reads TGTGCCAGCAGCTTGGACCGGAACTCCTACGAGCAGTACTTC.

The chain joins TRBV5-4 to TRBJ1-1, with TRBD1 identical over 7 bases. The CDR3 covers 14 residues. Germline values: CDR1 SGHNT, CDR2 YYREEE (reference sequence). The ends lost 4 bases at V and 3 bases at J; junction bases unmatched: 6. The CDR3 reads CASSRIDRDTEAFF. The CDR3 coding sequence is TGTGCCAGCAGCCGAATCGACAGGGACACTGAAGCTTTCTTT.

This chain connects TRBV6-5 to TRBJ1-1; TRBD1 is a possible D gene (5 bases). Germline V lookup: CDR1 MNHEY, CDR2 SVGAGI. Trimming removed 8 bases at V and 11 bases at J, with 18 bases between. The CDR3 has 12 residues. The CDR3 DNA follows: TGTGCCAGCTTTGGGACCCCTAGAGGGGCTTTCTTT. Translated: CASFGTPRGAFF.

The V call is TRBV7-3, the J call TRBJ1-1; 9 bases match TRBD1. The trim removed 3 bases at V and 10 bases at J, leaving 9 bases unmatched. Germline CDR1 is SGHTA and CDR2 is FQGTGA. The CDR3 runs to 14 residues. This CDR3 reads CASSFDTGTGIAFF. DNA of the CDR3: TGTGCCAGCAGCTTTGACACCGGGACAGGGATAGCTTTCTTT.

V is TRBV2 and J is TRBJ2-7; no reliable D call. CDR1 and CDR2 from the germline V gene are SNHLY and FYNNEI. The V end was cut by 1 base, the J end by 0 bases, with 10 bases between. The CDR3 loop spans 15 amino acids. CDR3 loop: CASSEEPGFSYEQYF. The CDR3 region has the DNA TGTGCCAGCAGTGAAGAGCCAGGATTCTCCTACGAGCAGTACTTC.

The chain links TRBV10-3 to TRBJ2-7; possible D gene TRBD1, 5 bases. V lost 4 bases, J lost 7 bases, and 17 bases lay in between. Germline V lookup: CDR1 ENHRY, CDR2 SYGVKD. The CDR3 contains 14 residues. CDR3 nucleotides: TGTGCCATCAGTGTTGACAGAGGCGCCTGGGAGCAGTACTTC. It translates to CAISVDRGAWEQYF.

The chain has TRBV27 and TRBJ2-7; D may be TRBD1 (5 bases). The length of the CDR3 is 14 residues. V lost 3 bases and J lost 2, with 11 bases in between. Germline CDR1 is MNHEY and CDR2 is SMNVEV (reference sequence). Here the CDR3 DNA reads TGTGCCAGCAGTTTCAATGGGGCAACCTACGAGCAGTACTTC. It specifies CASSFNGATYEQYF.

This chain joins TRBV7-9 and TRBJ1-5, with D unclear. The V end lost 1 base, the J end lost 7 bases, and 8 bases lay between the germline ends. Per the germline V gene, CDR1 is SEHNR and CDR2 is FQNEAQ (reference sequence). The CDR3 length is 13 residues. As DNA, the CDR3 is TGTGCCAGCAGCTTAGACCAGGTCCAGCCCCAGCATTTT. Amino acids: CASSLDQVQPQHF.

This sequence joins TRBV11-2 and TRBJ2-3; D perhaps matches TRBD1 (6 bases). The germline CDR1 and CDR2 sequences are SGHAT and FQNNGV. V dropped 3 bases and J dropped 0 bases, with 7 bases sitting between them. The length of the CDR3 is 14 residues. Here the CDR3 reads CASSFDRSTDTQYF. CDR3 DNA: TGTGCCAGCAGCTTTGACAGGAGCACAGATACGCAGTATTTT.

The J gene is TRBJ2-3, the V gene TRBV27; possible D gene TRBD2, 5 bases. From germline, CDR1 is MNHEY and CDR2 SMNVEV (reference sequence). The CDR3 loop spans 14 amino acids. Deletions cut 4 bases from V and 0 bases from J, with 8 bases between. CDR3: CASSSRGSTDTQYF. The CDR3 coding sequence is TGTGCCAGCAGTTCTCGGGGTAGCACAGATACGCAGTATTTT.

The chain uses TRBV5-1 and TRBJ1-1, with 10 bases that match TRBD1. Germline V gene lookup returns CDR1 SGHRS and CDR2 YFSETQ. The CDR3 consists of 18 residues. The J segment lost 8 bases and the V segment lost 0 bases, leaving 16 bases of the junction unmatched. The CDR3 here is CASSLGQGARWAAAEAFF. In DNA, the CDR3 is TGCGCCAGCAGCTTGGGACAGGGGGCGCGATGGGCCGCGGCGGAAGCTTTCTTT.

The chain has TRBV5-1 and TRBJ2-7, with a tentative D call TRBD1 (5 bases). Trimming left V 5 bases short and J 3 bases short, with 9 bases between. This CDR3 is 12 amino acids long. Germline-derived CDR1 and CDR2 are SGHRS and YFSETQ. CDR3 DNA sequence: TGCGCCAGCAGGGGGCAGTTCTACGAGCAGTACTTC. Amino acids: CASRGQFYEQYF.

V gene TRBV4-2 combines with J gene TRBJ2-7; D is ambiguous. The CDR3 totals 12 residues. Deletions cut 3 bases from V and 6 bases from J, with 9 bases between. From germline, CDR1 is LGHNA and CDR2 YNFKEQ. CDR3 residues: CASSQGWGEQYF. The CDR3 nucleotides read TGTGCCAGCAGCCAGGGATGGGGCGAGCAGTACTTC.

V usage is TRBV5-1 and J usage is TRBJ1-2; TRBD1 is a possible D gene (5 bases). CDR3 length: 14 amino acids. V was clipped by 2 bases and J by 2 bases, with 10 bases between them. The germline gives CDR1 SGHRS, CDR2 YFSETQ. The CDR3 reads CASSFGTGNYGYTF. The CDR3 DNA is TGCGCCAGCAGCTTCGGAACAGGAAACTATGGCTACACCTTC. The variable domain in full, with the rest retrieved from reference TRBV5-1 and TRBJ1-2, is KAGVTQTPRYLIKTRGQQVTLSCSPISGHRSVSWYQQTPGQGLQFLFEYFSETQRNKGNFPGRFSGRQFSNSRSEMNVSTLELGDSALYLCASSFGTGNYGYTFGSGTRLTVV.

The J gene is TRBJ1-2, the V gene TRBV7-8; no clear D. The CDR3 consists of 13 residues. CDR1 is SGHVS and CDR2 is FQNEAQ in the germline V gene. Trimming shortened V by 6 bases and J by 8 bases, and 16 bases separated the two germline ends. In DNA, the CDR3 is TGTGCCAGCAGACCCACAAACTCGGGGGGCTACACCTTC. Protein: CASRPTNSGGYTF.

This chain uses TRBV6-5 with TRBJ1-2; a possible D gene is TRBD1 (5 bases). Germline V gives CDR1 MNHEY, CDR2 SVGAGI. CDR3 length: 12 residues. The CDR3 loop reads CGVRGGQPGYTF. The CDR3 bases are TGTGGGGTTAGGGGAGGGCAGCCTGGCTACACCTTC.

A note on this clone: A junction end diverges from the germline sequence, so it may reflect a read error. In the same sample, other DNA sequences code for this CDR3. V is TRBV15 and J is TRBJ1-1; no firm D call. Germline assignment: CDR1 LNHNV and CDR2 YYDKDF (reference sequence). This CDR3 has 13 amino acids. The CDR3 here is CATSRHGNTEAFF. CDR3 in DNA: TGTGCCACCAGCAGACACGGGAACACCGAAGCTTTCTTT.

The genes are TRBV28 and TRBJ2-1; the D gene could be TRBD1 or TRBD2 (5 bases each). The germline gives CDR1 MDHEN, CDR2 SYDVKM. V shed 7 bases and J shed 8 bases, with 18 bases lying between them. The CDR3 has 14 residues. CDR3 loop: CASTLPGRGYEQFF. CDR3 sequence (DNA): TGTGCCAGCACGCTACCGGGACGAGGGTATGAGCAGTTCTTC. The full variable domain, completed using reference TRBV28 and TRBJ2-1, is DVKVTQSSRYLVKRTGEKVFLECVQDMDHENMFWYRQDPGLGLRLIYFSYDVKMKEKGDIPEGYSVSREKKERFSLILESASTNQTSMYLCASTLPGRGYEQFFGPGTRLTVL.

This chain uses TRBV7-6 with TRBJ1-1; D is ambiguous. CDR1 and CDR2 from the germline V gene are SGHVS and FNYEAQ. Trimming shortened V by 2 bases and J by 4 bases, and 11 bases separated the two germline ends. The CDR3 contains 14 residues. In DNA form, the CDR3 reads TGTGCCAGCAGCTTATACGAGGGAACCACTGAAGCTTTCTTT. The encoded protein is CASSLYEGTTEAFF.

Concerning this clone: At the DNA level, this CDR3 is encoded by other sequences in the same sample as well. The gene calls are TRBV7-2 and TRBJ1-5; D is possibly TRBD1 (6 bases). This CDR3 has 13 residues. The V end lost 2 bases, the J end lost 4 bases, and 6 bases lay between the germline ends. Per the germline V gene, CDR1 is SGHTA and CDR2 is FQGNSA. The CDR3 spells CASSLRGNQPQHF. Written as DNA, the CDR3 is TGTGCCAGCAGCTTAAGGGGGAATCAGCCCCAGCATTTT.

This rearrangement joins TRBV12-3 or TRBV12-4 to TRBJ1-1; tentatively, D is TRBD1 (5 bases). V lost 1 base to trimming and J lost 7 bases, with 7 bases between them. CDR3 length: 12 amino acids. The CDR3 DNA reads TGTGCCAGCAGTTTAGGGGGCTTTGAAGCTTTCTTT. Amino acid sequence: CASSLGGFEAFF.

The chain uses TRBV10-1 and TRBJ1-2; tentatively, D is TRBD1 (5 bases). Germline V gives CDR1 WNHNN, CDR2 SYGVQD (reference sequence). Trimming stripped 0 bases from V and 5 bases from J, with 22 bases between. There are 18 residues in the CDR3. CDR3 region: CASSESSSREGEKYGYTF. CDR3 coding DNA: TGCGCCAGCAGTGAGTCGTCTTCCAGGGAGGGTGAGAAGTATGGCTACACCTTC.

The V call is TRBV7-2, the J call TRBJ2-4; weak D call: TRBD2 (5 bases). Trimming removed 3 bases from V and 4 bases from J, with 10 bases in between. This CDR3 is built from 14 residues. Germline CDR1 reads SGHTA; CDR2 reads FQGNSA. CDR3 in amino acids: CASSFQRGKNIQYF. In DNA, the CDR3 is TGTGCCAGCAGCTTTCAGAGAGGGAAAAACATTCAGTACTTC.

V and J are TRBV7-8 and TRBJ1-4; maybe TRBD1 (5 bases). Germline assignment: CDR1 SGHVS and CDR2 FQNEAQ. The V gene lost 4 bases and the J gene lost 5 bases, with 17 bases spanning the gap. There are 16 residues in the CDR3. DNA for the CDR3: TGTGCCAGCAGCTGGGGACCCGGACGGTCGAATGAAAAACTGTTTTTT. It codes for CASSWGPGRSNEKLFF.

About this clone itself: Different DNA sequences within this sample yield the same CDR3. The chain links TRBV30 to TRBJ1-2, with a weak D call TRBD1 (6 bases). V was shortened by 5 bases and J by 1 base, with 8 bases between the two germline ends. Germline-derived CDR1 and CDR2 are GTSNPN and SVGIG (reference sequence). This CDR3 has 12 amino acids. The CDR3 sequence: CAWEGDNYGYTF. In nucleotides, the CDR3 is TGTGCCTGGGAGGGGGATAACTATGGCTACACCTTC.

The V call is TRBV5-5, the J call TRBJ2-7; TRBD2 might be the D (6 bases). Trimming removed 2 bases from V and 3 bases from J, with 9 bases in between. The CDR3 totals 13 residues. The germline CDR1 and CDR2 sequences are SGHKS and YYEKEE (reference sequence). The CDR3 nucleotides read TGTGCCAGCAGCTTCTCCGGGGGCTACGAGCAGTACTTC. This gives the protein CASSFSGGYEQYF.

This chain joins TRBV7-6 and TRBJ2-5; possibly TRBD2 for D (5 bases). This CDR3 spans 14 amino acids. Germline CDR1 and CDR2: SGHVS and FNYEAQ. Trimming shortened V by 3 bases and J by 5 bases, and 13 bases separated the two germline ends. As DNA, the CDR3 is TGTGCCAGCAGCTTCCGAGGGAGAGCGGAGACCCAGTACTTC. It is translated as CASSFRGRAETQYF.

The rearrangement links TRBV7-2 to TRBJ1-2; 10 positions match TRBD1. Germline V lookup: CDR1 SGHTA, CDR2 FQGNSA. Trimming removed 0 bases from V and 8 bases from J; junction bases left unmatched: 18. The CDR3 extends over 19 amino acids. The CDR3 is CASSLANRDRGHRDPGYTF. The CDR3 bases are TGTGCCAGCAGCTTAGCGAACCGGGACAGGGGCCACCGGGATCCAGGCTACACCTTC.

The V call is TRBV4-1, the J call TRBJ1-1; 9 nucleotides match TRBD1. The V gene's germline CDR1 is MGHRA and CDR2 YSYEKL. This CDR3 spans 16 amino acids. V lost 1 base and J lost 6; bases outside the gene matches: 9. The CDR3 is CASSQAGDRVGPEAFF. CDR3 nucleotide sequence: TGCGCCAGCAGCCAAGCTGGGGACAGGGTTGGCCCTGAAGCTTTCTTT.